This is a list of T cell receptor beta chains from one sample in a study of blood T cell repertoires in COVID-19. Generated by immunoSEQ multiplex PCR, the TCRdb table keeps only in-frame clones and is missing some. Seen here are about 250,000 clones, over 80% observed once, and the top ten hold about 6.3%. The sample taken for sequencing was peripheral blood. The receptors shown here come from a woman aged 55-70 years with active or convalescent COVID-19. CDR3s include the opening cysteine and the closing phenylalanine or tryptophan. The D gene is left open where the match is weak. Expanded clones are given a class, and other clones once, few, many or no size at all.

abundance	v_gene	d_gene	j_gene	CDR3nt	CDR3aa
.	TRBV21-1	.	TRBJ2-7	TGTGCCAGCAGGACAGGGGAGATAGACCAGTACTTC	CASRTGEIDQYF
.	TRBV6-5	TRBD1	TRBJ1-6	TGTGCCAGCTCCGGGACAGGTTTTCGGAATTCACCCCTCCACTTT	CASSGTGFRNSPLHF
few	TRBV19	TRBD1	TRBJ2-2	TGTGCCAGTAGTGACGGGGACAGGGCAACCGGGGAGCTGTTTTTT	CASSDGDRATGELFF
.	TRBV28	.	TRBJ1-3	TGTGCCAGCAGCAAAACAGGGTTCGGTGTGAACACCATATATTTT	CASSKTGFGVNTIYF
.	TRBV28	TRBD1	TRBJ2-3	TGTGCCAGCAGTCGAACAGGGGTCCCCACAGATACGCAGTATTTT	CASSRTGVPTDTQYF
once	TRBV7-9	TRBD1	TRBJ2-7	TGTGCCAGCAGCCCCAGGGACAGGGGACGCTCCTGGGGCTCCTACGAGCAGTACTTC	CASSPRDRGRSWGSYEQYF
.	TRBV5-4	TRBD1	TRBJ2-7	TGTGCCAGCAGTGAGGTCGGGACAGGCTCTATGGTGCAGTACTTC	CASSEVGTGSMVQYF
.	TRBV3-1/TRBV3-2	.	TRBJ1-2	TGTGCCAGCAGCCAAGATGTGCGGGCGGGGGCTGCCTATGGCTACACCTTC	CASSQDVRAGAAYGYTF
.	TRBV19	TRBD1	TRBJ1-6	TGTGCCAGTAGGCCCCCCGGGACAGTACTCGGGGATTCACCCCTCCACTTT	CASRPPGTVLGDSPLHF
.	TRBV5-8	TRBD1	TRBJ1-2	TGTGCCAGCAGCGAGGGACAGGGGGGGCTCTATGGCTACACCTTC	CASSEGQGGLYGYTF
.	TRBV2	.	TRBJ2-2	TGTGCCAGCGGGGGGGGGCGGAACACCGGGGAGCTGTTTTTT	CASGGGRNTGELFF
.	TRBV19	TRBD1	TRBJ1-3	TGTGCCAGTAGTAGGCTCGACAGGGATCCTCGAAACACCATATATTTT	CASSRLDRDPRNTIYF
.	TRBV2	.	TRBJ1-2	TGTGCCAGCAGTGAAGCCGTTACCGGGGGTGGCTACACCTTC	CASSEAVTGGGYTF
.	TRBV6-1	.	TRBJ2-3	TGTGCCAGCAGTGATAATCCAGACACAGATACGCAGTATTTT	CASSDNPDTDTQYF
.	TRBV6-2/TRBV6-3	.	TRBJ2-5	TGTGCCAGCAGTTACGATCGGTGGGCGACCCAGTACTTC	CASSYDRWATQYF
.	TRBV2	.	TRBJ1-1	TGTGCCAGCAGCTTCGGAGGTAGGCTGGCCACTGAAGCTTTCTTT	CASSFGGRLATEAFF
once	TRBV28	TRBD2	TRBJ2-3	TGTGCCAGCAGTGCCCAGCGGGATAAGGATACGCAGTATTTT	CASSAQRDKDTQYF
once	TRBV5-1	TRBD1	TRBJ2-1	TGCGCCAGCAGCTCGTACCGGGACAGGGGGCGTAATGAGCAGTTCTTC	CASSSYRDRGRNEQFF
few	TRBV18	TRBD1	TRBJ2-1	TGTGCCACCGGACAGGGTAGAGACAATGAGCAGTTCTTC	CATGQGRDNEQFF
.	TRBV11-3	.	TRBJ2-7	TGTGCCAGCAGCTTATTGACCCAAACCTGGGCCCTCGAGCAGTACTTC	CASSLLTQTWALEQYF
.	TRBV15	TRBD1	TRBJ2-3	TGTGCCACCAGCAGAATAGGGGACAGAGGCACAGATACGCAGTATTTT	CATSRIGDRGTDTQYF
.	TRBV9	TRBD2	TRBJ2-7	TGTGCCAGCAGTAGCGGGAGCTCCTACGAGCAGTACTTC	CASSSGSSYEQYF
.	TRBV30	TRBD1	TRBJ2-2	TGTGCCTGGAGTAAGGGACAGGGGTTTAACACCGGGGAGCTGTTTTTT	CAWSKGQGFNTGELFF
.	TRBV2	TRBD1	TRBJ1-5	TGTGCCAGCAGTGAAGCGGCAGGGGGTCTTGGAAATCAGCCCCAGCATTTT	CASSEAAGGLGNQPQHF
.	TRBV27	.	TRBJ1-6	TGTGCCAGCAGTCTAGATGGCATAGGAGGTTCACCCCTCCACTTT	CASSLDGIGGSPLHF
few	TRBV11-2	TRBD2	TRBJ2-5	TGTGCCAGCAGCTTAGATGAGAGCGGGGGGGCATGGGAGACCCAGTACTTC	CASSLDESGGAWETQYF
.	TRBV30	.	TRBJ1-5	TGTGCCTGGAGTGAACGGGGGGATCAGCCCCAGCATTTT	CAWSERGDQPQHF
few	TRBV5-6	.	TRBJ2-7	TGTGCCAGCAGCTTGCAGATTCCAACCTACGAGCAGTACTTC	CASSLQIPTYEQYF
.	TRBV7-2	TRBD2	TRBJ2-3	TGTGCCAGCAGCTTTAGCGGGGGGGCCGCAGATACGCAGTATTTT	CASSFSGGAADTQYF
.	TRBV29-1	TRBD1	TRBJ1-1	TGCAGCGGACTAACAGGGGGCGGCACTGAAGCTTTCTTT	CSGLTGGGTEAFF
.	TRBV2	TRBD2	TRBJ2-7	TGTGCCAGCACCGAGGGACTAGCTCCCTACGAGCAGTACTTC	CASTEGLAPYEQYF
.	TRBV5-1	.	TRBJ2-2	TGCGCCAGCAGCTTGGATATATCAAGCTCGAACACCGGGGAGCTGTTTTTT	CASSLDISSSNTGELFF
.	TRBV28	.	TRBJ1-3	TGTGCCAGCAGTCCACAGGGATACGGAAACACCATATATTTT	CASSPQGYGNTIYF
.	TRBV7-8	.	TRBJ2-1	TGTGCCAGCAGCTATTCCCTGGCTTTATTAGCGCAGGACAATGAGCAGTTCTTC	CASSYSLALLAQDNEQFF
.	TRBV4-1	TRBD2	TRBJ2-3	TGCGCCAGCAGCCGACGGACTAGCGGGGGGGGAGATACGCAGTATTTT	CASSRRTSGGGDTQYF